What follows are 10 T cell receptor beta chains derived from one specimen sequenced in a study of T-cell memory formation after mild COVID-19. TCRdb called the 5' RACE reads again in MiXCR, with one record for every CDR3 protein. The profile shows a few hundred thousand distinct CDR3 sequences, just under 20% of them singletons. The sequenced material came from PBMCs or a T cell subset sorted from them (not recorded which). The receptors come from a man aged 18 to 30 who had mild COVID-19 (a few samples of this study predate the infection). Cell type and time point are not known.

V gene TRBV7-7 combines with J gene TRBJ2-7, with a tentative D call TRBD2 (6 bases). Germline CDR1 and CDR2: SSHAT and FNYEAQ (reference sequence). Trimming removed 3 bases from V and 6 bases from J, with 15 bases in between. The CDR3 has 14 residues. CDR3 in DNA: TGTGCCAGCAGCTTGGGGGGACCTGAGGGCGAGCAGTACTTC. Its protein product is CASSLGGPEGEQYF.

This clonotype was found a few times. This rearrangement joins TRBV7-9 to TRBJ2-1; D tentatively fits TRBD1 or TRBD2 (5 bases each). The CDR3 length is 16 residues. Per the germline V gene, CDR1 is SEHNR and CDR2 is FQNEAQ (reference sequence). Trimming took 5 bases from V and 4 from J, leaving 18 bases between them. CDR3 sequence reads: CASSKFSGTPYNEQFF. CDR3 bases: TGTGCCAGCAGCAAATTCTCCGGGACCCCTTACAATGAGCAGTTCTTC. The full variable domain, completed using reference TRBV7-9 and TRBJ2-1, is DTGVSQNPRHKITKRGQNVTFRCDPISEHNRLYWYRQTLGQGPEFLTYFQNEAQLEKSRLLSDRFSAERPKGSFSTLEIQRTEQGDSAMYLCASSKFSGTPYNEQFFGPGTRLTVL.

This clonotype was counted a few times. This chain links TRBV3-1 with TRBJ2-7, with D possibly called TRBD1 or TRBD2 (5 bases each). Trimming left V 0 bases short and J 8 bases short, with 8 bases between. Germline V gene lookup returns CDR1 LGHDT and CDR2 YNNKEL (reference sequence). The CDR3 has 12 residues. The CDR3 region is CASSQDSGQQYF. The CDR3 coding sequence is TGTGCCAGCAGCCAAGATTCGGGGCAGCAGTACTTC.

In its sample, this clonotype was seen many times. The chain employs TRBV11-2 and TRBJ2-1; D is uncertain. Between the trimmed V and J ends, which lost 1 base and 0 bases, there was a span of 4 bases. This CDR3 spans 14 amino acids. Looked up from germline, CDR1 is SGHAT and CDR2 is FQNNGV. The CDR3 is CASSLVGSYNEQFF. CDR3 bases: TGTGCCAGCAGCTTAGTGGGCTCCTACAATGAGCAGTTCTTC.

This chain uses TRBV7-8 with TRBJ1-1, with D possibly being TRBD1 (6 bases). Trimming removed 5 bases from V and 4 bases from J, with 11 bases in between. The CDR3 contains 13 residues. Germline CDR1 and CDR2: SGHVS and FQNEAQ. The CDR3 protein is CASSQTGSTEAFF. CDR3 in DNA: TGTGCCAGCAGCCAAACAGGGAGCACTGAAGCTTTCTTT.

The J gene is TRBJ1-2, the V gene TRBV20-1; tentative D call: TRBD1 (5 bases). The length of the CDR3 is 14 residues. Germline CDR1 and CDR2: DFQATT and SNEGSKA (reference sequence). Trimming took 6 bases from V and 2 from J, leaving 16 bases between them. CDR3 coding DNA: TGCAGTGCACCACGCTCGGGGCAGAACTATGGCTACACCTTC. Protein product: CSAPRSGQNYGYTF.

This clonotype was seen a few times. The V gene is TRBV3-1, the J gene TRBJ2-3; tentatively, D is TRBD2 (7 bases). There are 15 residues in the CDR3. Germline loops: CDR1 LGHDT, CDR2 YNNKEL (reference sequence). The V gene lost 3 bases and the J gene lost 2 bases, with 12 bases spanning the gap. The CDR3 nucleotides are TGTGCCAGCAGCCAGGGGGGGGCCGACACAGATACGCAGTATTTT. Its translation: CASSQGGADTDTQYF.

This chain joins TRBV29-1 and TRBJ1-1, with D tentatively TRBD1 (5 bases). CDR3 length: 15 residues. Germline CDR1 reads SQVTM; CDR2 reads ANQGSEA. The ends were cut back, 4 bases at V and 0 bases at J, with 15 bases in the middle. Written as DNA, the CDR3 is TGCAGCGTTGCAGCCGGTTGGGGCATGAACACTGAAGCTTTCTTT. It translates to CSVAAGWGMNTEAFF. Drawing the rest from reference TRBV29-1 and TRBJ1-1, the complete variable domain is SAVISQKPSRDICQRGTSLTIQCQVDSQVTMMFWYRQQPGQSLTLIATANQGSEATYESGFVIDKFPISRPNLTFSTLTVSNMSPEDSSIYLCSVAAGWGMNTEAFFGQGTRLTVV.

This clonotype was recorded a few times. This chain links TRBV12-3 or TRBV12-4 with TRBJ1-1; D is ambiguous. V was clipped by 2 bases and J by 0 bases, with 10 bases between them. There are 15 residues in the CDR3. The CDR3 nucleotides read TGTGCCAGCAGTTTATTCCAAAGTTTGAACACTGAAGCTTTCTTT. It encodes CASSLFQSLNTEAFF.

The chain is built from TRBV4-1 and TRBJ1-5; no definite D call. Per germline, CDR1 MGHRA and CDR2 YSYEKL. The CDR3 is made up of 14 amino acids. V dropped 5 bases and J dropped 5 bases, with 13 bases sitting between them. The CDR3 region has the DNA TGCGCCAGCAGCGGACTTACTCGCGATCAGCCCCAGCATTTT. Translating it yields CASSGLTRDQPQHF.